Each of the 17 T cell receptor beta chains below was sequenced from the same sample in a study of T cells in localized non-small cell lung cancer. Sequencing was performed with immunoSEQ multiplex PCR; in TCRdb, only in-frame clones are kept and a portion is missing. This table holds about 17,000 clones, about four fifths found once. The source was peripheral blood, collected before any cancer treatment. Every receptor here comes from a male donor at least 60 years old with stage III lung adenocarcinoma.

The chain uses TRBV2 and TRBJ2-5; perhaps TRBD1 as D (6 bases). Germline lookup yields CDR1 SNHLY and CDR2 FYNNEI. V lost 4 bases to trimming and J lost 2 bases, with 17 bases between them. The length of the CDR3 is 16 residues. The CDR3 loop is CASSATHRVLQETQYF. The CDR3 bases are TGTGCCAGCAGTGCGACCCACAGGGTCCTACAAGAGACCCAGTACTTC.

The J gene is TRBJ2-6, the V gene TRBV14, with a possible D match to TRBD1 (5 bases). Trimming took 5 bases from V and 0 from J, leaving 17 bases between them. The V gene's germline CDR1 is SGHDN and CDR2 FVKESK. The CDR3 has 18 residues. The CDR3 DNA is TGTGCCAGCAGCAGGGGATCCCTCTTAAGCTCTGGGGCCAACGTCCTGACTTTC. This gives the protein CASSRGSLLSSGANVLTF.

The rearrangement uses TRBV10-2 and TRBJ1-2, with 9 bases lining up with TRBD1. CDR1 and CDR2 from the germline V gene are WSHSY and SAAADI. The CDR3 spans 12 residues. J lost 10 bases, V lost 4 bases, and 4 bases had no gene match. DNA of the CDR3: TGCGCCAGCAGTGGGACAGGGGTTTACTACACCTTC. Encoded protein: CASSGTGVYYTF.

This clone is deemed medium-sized. This chain links TRBV9 with TRBJ1-1, with 9 bases that match TRBD1. The CDR3 loop spans 15 amino acids. CDR1 SGDLS and CDR2 YYNGEE come from the germline V gene. Trimming cost V 2 bases and J 2 bases; bases outside gene matches: 4. This CDR3 reads CASSVGTGSNTEAFF. CDR3 in DNA: TGTGCCAGCAGCGTCGGGACAGGGTCCAACACTGAAGCTTTCTTT.

The rearrangement joins TRBV5-1 to TRBJ2-5; possibly TRBD2 for D (6 bases). The germline gives CDR1 SGHRS, CDR2 YFSETQ. V lost 0 bases and J lost 4, with 13 bases in between. This CDR3 comprises 15 residues. The CDR3 is CASSLGGREVETQYF. The CDR3 DNA reads TGCGCCAGCAGCTTGGGTGGCAGGGAGGTAGAGACCCAGTACTTC.

The chain is built from TRBV6-6 and TRBJ1-1, with D uncertain. This CDR3 spans 13 amino acids. The V end was cut by 6 bases, the J end by 0 bases, with 8 bases between. Germline values: CDR1 MNHNY, CDR2 SVGAGI (reference sequence). The CDR3 sequence: CASRPGMNTEAFF. The DNA for the CDR3 is TGTGCCAGCAGGCCGGGGATGAACACTGAAGCTTTCTTT.

The V call is TRBV9, the J call TRBJ2-3; 7 nucleotides line up with TRBD2. This CDR3 contains 13 residues. Germline trimming cut 4 bases from V and 4 bases from J; bases unmatched to any gene: 3. Germline CDR1 reads SGDLS; CDR2 reads YYNGEE. Here the CDR3 DNA reads TGTGCCAGCAGCCCCCGGGGGGCAGATACGCAGTATTTT. Protein product: CASSPRGADTQYF.

This chain links TRBV29-1 with TRBJ2-3; 10 nucleotides agree with TRBD1. The CDR3 spans 13 residues. V shed 7 bases, J shed 3 bases, and the junction held 4 bases outside the gene matches. Germline CDR1 reads SQVTM; CDR2 reads ANQGSEA. CDR3 coding DNA: TGCAGCGCCTCGGACAGGGGGACAGATACGCAGTATTTT. It encodes CSASDRGTDTQYF.

The chain employs TRBV29-1 and TRBJ1-1; maybe TRBD1 (5 bases). The CDR3 runs 13 residues. Trimming took off 3 bases at V and 8 bases at J, with 16 bases between the two ends. Germline loops: CDR1 SQVTM, CDR2 ANQGSEA. The CDR3 coding sequence is TGCAGCGTTGATAGCGACAGAAAGAAAGAAGCTTTCTTT. Encoded protein: CSVDSDRKKEAFF.

This chain connects TRBV5-1 to TRBJ2-2; 8 nucleotides line up with TRBD1. Germline V CDR1 and CDR2: SGHRS, YFSETQ. Germline trimming cut 2 bases from V and 3 bases from J; bases unmatched to any gene: 3. This CDR3 region has 15 residues. CDR3 DNA: TGCGCCAGCAGCTTACGGACAGGGCACACCGGGGAGCTGTTTTTT. This translates into CASSLRTGHTGELFF.

The chain is built from TRBV4-1 and TRBJ2-6, with 7 bases matching TRBD1. V was clipped by 1 base and J by 0 bases; unmatched bases: 3. The CDR3 length is 17 residues. Germline V CDR1 and CDR2: MGHRA, YSYEKL. The CDR3 DNA follows: TGCGCCAGCAGCCAAGGACAGGGTAGCTCTGGGGCCAACGTCCTGACTTTC. It is translated as CASSQGQGSSGANVLTF.

In its sample, this clone was seen a few times. V usage is TRBV21-1 and J usage is TRBJ1-2. TRBV21-1 corresponds to a pseudogene. This CDR3 has 16 amino acids. This CDR3 is CASSKKGSRANYGYTF. The CDR3 DNA follows: TGTGCCAGCAGCAAAAAAGGATCCCGAGCTAACTATGGCTACACCTTC.

This chain links TRBV11-2 with TRBJ1-2; TRBD1 aligns across 8 bases. The germline V gene encodes CDR1 SGHAT and CDR2 FQNNGV. The CDR3 covers 15 residues. V lost 6 bases, J lost 4 bases, and 10 bases stayed unmatched. CDR3 sequence (DNA): TGTGCCAGCAGTTTTTCTCCCGGGACAGGCTATGGCTACACCTTC. Protein product: CASSFSPGTGYGYTF.

The rearrangement links TRBV6-1 to TRBJ1-1; a weak D match, TRBD1 (6 bases). The CDR3 sequence is 14 residues long. Germline CDR1 reads MNHNS; CDR2 reads SASEGT. V was trimmed by 7 bases and J by 1 base, leaving 13 bases between them. CDR3 nucleotide sequence: TGTGCCAGCACCCTGTCACAGGGGAACACTGAAGCTTTCTTT. This sequence encodes CASTLSQGNTEAFF.

The CDR3 sequence: CASSKRGAGGYTF. DNA for the CDR3: TGTGCCAGCAGCAAACGGGGGGCAGGAGGCTACACCTTC. The chain employs TRBV5-6 and TRBJ1-2; the D gene is possibly TRBD1 (6 bases). CDR1 and CDR2 from the germline V gene are SGHDT and YYEEEE. V was shortened by 4 bases and J by 8 bases, with 15 bases between the two germline ends. This CDR3 comprises 13 residues.

This chain links TRBV5-1 with TRBJ1-1; 10 bases line up with TRBD1. The germline V gene encodes CDR1 SGHRS and CDR2 YFSETQ. The CDR3 loop spans 16 amino acids. The junction had 10 bases not matched to a gene; V was cut back by 5 bases and J by 3 bases. CDR3 loop: CASSFTTGQGYTEAFF. CDR3 sequence (DNA): TGCGCCAGCAGTTTTACCACGGGACAGGGGTACACTGAAGCTTTCTTT.

J is TRBJ2-7 and V is TRBV6-5, with D unresolved. Trimming shortened V by 2 bases and J by 6 bases, and 14 bases separated the two germline ends. Germline-derived CDR1 and CDR2 are MNHEY and SVGAGI. CDR3 size: 14 residues. The CDR3 protein is CASSYPSRAGEQYF. CDR3 in DNA: TGTGCCAGCAGTTACCCTTCCCGGGCTGGCGAGCAGTACTTC.